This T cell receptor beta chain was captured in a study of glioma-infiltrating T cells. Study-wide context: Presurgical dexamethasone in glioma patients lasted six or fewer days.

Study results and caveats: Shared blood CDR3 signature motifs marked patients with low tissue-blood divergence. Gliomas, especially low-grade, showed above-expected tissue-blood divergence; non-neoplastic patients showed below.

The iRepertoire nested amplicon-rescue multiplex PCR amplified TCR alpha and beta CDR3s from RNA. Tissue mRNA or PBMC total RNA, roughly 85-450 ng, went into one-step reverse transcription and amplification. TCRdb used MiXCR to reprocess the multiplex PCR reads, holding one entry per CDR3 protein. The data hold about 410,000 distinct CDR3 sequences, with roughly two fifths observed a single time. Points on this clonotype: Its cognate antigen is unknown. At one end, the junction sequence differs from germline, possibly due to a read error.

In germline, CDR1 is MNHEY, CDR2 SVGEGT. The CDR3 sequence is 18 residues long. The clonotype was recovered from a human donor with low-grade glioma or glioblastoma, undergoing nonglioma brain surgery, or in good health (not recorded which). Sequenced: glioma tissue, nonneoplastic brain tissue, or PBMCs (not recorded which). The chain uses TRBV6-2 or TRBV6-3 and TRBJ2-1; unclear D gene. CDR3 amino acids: CASSSSPLFRSSRNGQFF. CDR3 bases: TGTGCCAGCAGTTCCTCCCCTCTGTTCCGTTCGAGTAGGAATGGGCAGTTCTTC.